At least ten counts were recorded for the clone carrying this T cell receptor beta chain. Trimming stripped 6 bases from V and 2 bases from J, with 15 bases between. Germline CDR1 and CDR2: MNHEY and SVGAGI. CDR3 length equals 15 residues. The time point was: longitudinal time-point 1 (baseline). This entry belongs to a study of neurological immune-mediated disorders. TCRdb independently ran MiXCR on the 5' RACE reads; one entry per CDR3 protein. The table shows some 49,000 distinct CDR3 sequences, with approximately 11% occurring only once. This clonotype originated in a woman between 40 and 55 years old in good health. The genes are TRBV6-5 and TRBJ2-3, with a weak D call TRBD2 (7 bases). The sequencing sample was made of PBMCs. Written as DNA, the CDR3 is TGTGCCAGCAGCGGGGCGGGGGCGTTCACAGATACGCAGTATTTT. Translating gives CASSGAGAFTDTQYF.